This T cell receptor (beta chain) was recorded in a study of technical replicates of blood from a handful of donors. Profiled with immunoSEQ multiplex PCR; TCRdb holds only in-frame clones, not every one. This table has some 99,000 clones, 95% appearing once. Sequenced sample: T cells isolated from PBMCs. The TCR originated in a human donor in good health.

CDR3 amino acids: CASGQIGLAASTQYF. In DNA form, the CDR3 reads TGTGCCAGCGGGCAGATCGGACTAGCGGCATCTACGCAGTATTTT. The rearrangement joins TRBV14 to TRBJ2-3; 10 bases map to TRBD2. This CDR3 contains 15 residues. The V gene's germline CDR1 is SGHDN and CDR2 FVKESK. V shed 8 bases and J 8 bases; nucleotides not matched to a gene: 13. The whole variable domain, filled in from reference TRBV14 and TRBJ2-3, reads EAGVTQFPSHSVIEKGQTVTLRCDPISGHDNLYWYRRVMGKEIKFLLHFVKESKQDESGMPNNRFLAERTGGTYSTLKVQPAELEDSGVYFCASGQIGLAASTQYFGPGTRLTVL.